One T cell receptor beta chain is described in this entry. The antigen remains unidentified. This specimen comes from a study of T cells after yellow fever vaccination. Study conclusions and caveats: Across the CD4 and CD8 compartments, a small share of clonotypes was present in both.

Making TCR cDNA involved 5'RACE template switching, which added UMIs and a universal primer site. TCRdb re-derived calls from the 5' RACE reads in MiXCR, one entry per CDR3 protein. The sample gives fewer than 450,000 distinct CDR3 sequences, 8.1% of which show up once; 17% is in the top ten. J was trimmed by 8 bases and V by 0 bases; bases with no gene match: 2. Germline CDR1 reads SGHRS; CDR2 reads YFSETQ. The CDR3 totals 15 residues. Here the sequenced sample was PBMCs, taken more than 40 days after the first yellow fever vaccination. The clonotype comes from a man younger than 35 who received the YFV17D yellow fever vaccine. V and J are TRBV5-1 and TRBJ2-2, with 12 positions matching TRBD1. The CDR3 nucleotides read TGCGCCAGCAGCTTGGCGGGACAGGGGGCAGGGGAGCTGTTTTTT. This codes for CASSLAGQGAGELFF.